The TCR beta chain described here comes from a study of human T cells and chemical hapten exposure (dated by TCRdb to about 2021). About the study as a whole: For sensitization, 2% DPC in acetone was applied to a 2 cm by 2 cm area of upper inner arm skin. Patients additionally received weekly therapeutic DPC doses to the scalp throughout the approximately 22-week study period. Patch testing was performed on the upper back with Finn chambers containing 0.01% DPC, and the patch tests were scored after 6 days according to International Contact Dermatitis Research Group standards. Most of the patients in the cohort were female, and the cohort covered alopecia areata with under or over 50% scalp involvement, alopecia totalis and alopecia universalis. Libraries were pooled for sequencing, and variation in per-sample TCR yields was attributed mainly to small differences in library volumes within the pool. Peripheral blood TCR repertoire changes were tracked in vivo in alopecia patients during primary and secondary sensitization to the hapten diphenylcyclopropenone (DPC). Patient blood was sampled pre-sensitization (week 0) and at 2, 6 and about 24 weeks after DPC sensitization. Blood for TCR sequencing was provided by twenty-nine alopecia patients at one to four time points (pre-sensitization, 2, 6 and 24 weeks).

The time point label of this sample denotes: pre-sensitization, week 0. Taken with the paper, the label for treatment or condition translates to: therapeutic diphenylcyclopropenone sensitization with weekly scalp DPC. Blood at each patch-test visit was drawn before the patch test was applied. Patients were eligible if aged 18 to 70, diagnosed with alopecia and judged suitable for DPC therapy, and pregnant patients were excluded. Unfractionated whole blood was collected in Tempus Blood RNA tubes, and total RNA was extracted from that blood. Results the study describes overall, beyond this receptor: Compared with pre-sensitization or healthy control sets, expanded TCRs formed significantly more large CDR3 similarity clusters, which is consistent with antigen-driven responses. After repeated subsampling, changes were observed in the strength of the expansion versus patch-test correlation and in the threshold at which the correlation became significant. All patients had alopecia, a presumed autoimmune disease, so their immune response might differ from that of healthy individuals. DPC sensitization did not change the number of TCRs with a frequency above 1 in 1000, and there was no evidence of changes in global repertoire structure. Patch test score was positively correlated with the number of PT1 expanded TCRs, with significance at thresholds 8, 16 and 32 but not at 4.

On this clonotype: The antigen this receptor binds is unknown. Base quality data are lacking; no much larger clone is found one base away.

The germline V gene (reference sequence) supplies CDR1 MNHEY and CDR2 SMNVEV. V ends up 6 bases short and J 4 bases short, with an unmatched junction base count of 5. Counted from cysteine to phenylalanine, this CDR3 has 14 amino acids. Solely the CDR3 DNA is kept, with 42 bases framed from the first base. Receptors were amplified or captured by RACE. Sequenced using a NextSeq 500. Library preparation attached unique molecular identifiers to individual cDNA molecules for quantitative, reproducible TCR counting. Each blood RNA sample was used to sequence both TCR alpha and TCR beta chains. The published analysis was carried out like this. Samples had a median of roughly 87,000 TCRs, with a range from about 20,000 to 690,600. V, J and CDR3 annotation of the TCR reads was carried out using the Decombinator software suite. For the PS versus PT1 abundance plots, all samples were subsampled to the same number of TCRs (28,000). Expanded TCRs were defined as absent before sensitization and observed at least eight times at the 2-week time point. TCRdb took the public reads, trimmed them with fastp at Q25, ran MiXCR for clone calling and kept in-frame beta chains. One record per CDR3 amino acid sequence lists the most common genes and DNA. The authors' filters were not applied to this entry. Here the sample has 95,000 to 150,000 distinct CDR3 sequences; around an eighth occur a single time. Approximately 2.8% of the sample lies in the top ten.

The source was whole blood, collected in connection with sensitization to the hapten diphenylcyclopropenone (DPC). The chain joins TRBV27 to TRBJ1-5, and 8 junction bases match TRBD1. The TCR sequence derives from a woman aged 18-29 years with alopecia areata. Some clones in this sample may be carry-over from other donors' samples. The nucleotide sequence is given as TGTGCCAGCAGAAGGACAGGGTTAAATCAGCCCCAGCATTTT. This yields the protein CASRRTGLNQPQHF.